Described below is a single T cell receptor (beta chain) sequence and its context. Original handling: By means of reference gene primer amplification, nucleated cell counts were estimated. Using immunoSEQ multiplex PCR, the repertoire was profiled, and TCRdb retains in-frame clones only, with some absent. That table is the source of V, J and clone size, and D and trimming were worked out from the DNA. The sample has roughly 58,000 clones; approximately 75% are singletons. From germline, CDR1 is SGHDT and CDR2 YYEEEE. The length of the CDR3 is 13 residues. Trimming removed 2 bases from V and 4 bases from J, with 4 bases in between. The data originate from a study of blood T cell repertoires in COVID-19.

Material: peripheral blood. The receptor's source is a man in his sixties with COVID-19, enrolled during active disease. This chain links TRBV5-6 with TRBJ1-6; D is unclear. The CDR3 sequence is CASSFRYNSPLHF. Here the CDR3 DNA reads TGTGCCAGCAGCTTCCGGTATAATTCACCCCTCCACTTT.